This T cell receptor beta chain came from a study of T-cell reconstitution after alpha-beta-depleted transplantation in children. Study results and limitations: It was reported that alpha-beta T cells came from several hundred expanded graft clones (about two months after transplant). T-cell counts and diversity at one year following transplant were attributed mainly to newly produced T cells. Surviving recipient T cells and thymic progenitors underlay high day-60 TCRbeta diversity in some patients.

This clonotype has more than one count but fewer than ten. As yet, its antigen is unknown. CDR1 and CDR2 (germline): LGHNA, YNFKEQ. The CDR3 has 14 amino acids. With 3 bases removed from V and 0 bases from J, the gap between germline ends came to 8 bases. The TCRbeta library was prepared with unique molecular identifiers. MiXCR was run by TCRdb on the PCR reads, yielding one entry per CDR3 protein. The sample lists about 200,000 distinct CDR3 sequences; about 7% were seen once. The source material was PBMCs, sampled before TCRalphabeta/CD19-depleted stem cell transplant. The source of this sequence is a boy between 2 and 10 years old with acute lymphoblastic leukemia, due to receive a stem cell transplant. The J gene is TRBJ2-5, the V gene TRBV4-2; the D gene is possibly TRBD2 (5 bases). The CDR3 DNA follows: TGTGCCAGCAGCCACGTGGAGGACCAAGAGACCCAGTACTTC. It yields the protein CASSHVEDQETQYF.